This TCR beta chain was sequenced during a study of response to subunit inactivated influenza vaccine (dated by TCRdb to 2016 to 2018). Regarding the complete study: To follow how T cells responded to a trivalent subunit inactivated influenza vaccine, the researchers relied on deep quantitative profiling of the T cell receptor repertoire. Broader findings and caveats from the paper: It was suggested by the authors that each seasonal influenza vaccination may recruit only a limited number of new T cells.

Library creation used RT-PCR. The sequencing machine was an Illumina HiSeq 2500. TCRdb reran the public reads through fastp at Q25 and MiXCR, keeping productive beta chains. Each record represents a unique CDR3 protein, reported with the most common genes and DNA among its rows. This sample comprises around 580,000 distinct CDR3 sequences, over 9.5% of them detected only once. The ten biggest clones cover around 9.6% of the sample. This clonotype appeared many times. What this receptor recognizes is not known. Base quality data are lacking; no much larger clone is found one base away. CDR1 is given as LGHNA and CDR2 as YSLEER, both from the germline V gene. The germline V end is reduced by 4 bases and the J end by 2 bases; junction bases left unmatched: 13. Measured from the cysteine to the phenylalanine, the CDR3 is 19 residues long. The kept DNA is CDR3 alone, 57 bases in frame from the first base.

The receptor was derived from a man in his fifties or sixties who received an inactivated influenza vaccine. Donor details come from another sample of the same person, matched by shared clones. This material consisted of PBMCs from blood, taken on the day of vaccination. The sequence joins TRBV4-3 to TRBJ2-6; 8 bases in the junction line up with TRBD1. The CDR3 is CASSRKLGQGYPGANVLTF. The sequenced DNA: TGCGCCAGCAGCCGAAAACTAGGACAGGGCTACCCTGGGGCCAACGTCCTGACTTTC.